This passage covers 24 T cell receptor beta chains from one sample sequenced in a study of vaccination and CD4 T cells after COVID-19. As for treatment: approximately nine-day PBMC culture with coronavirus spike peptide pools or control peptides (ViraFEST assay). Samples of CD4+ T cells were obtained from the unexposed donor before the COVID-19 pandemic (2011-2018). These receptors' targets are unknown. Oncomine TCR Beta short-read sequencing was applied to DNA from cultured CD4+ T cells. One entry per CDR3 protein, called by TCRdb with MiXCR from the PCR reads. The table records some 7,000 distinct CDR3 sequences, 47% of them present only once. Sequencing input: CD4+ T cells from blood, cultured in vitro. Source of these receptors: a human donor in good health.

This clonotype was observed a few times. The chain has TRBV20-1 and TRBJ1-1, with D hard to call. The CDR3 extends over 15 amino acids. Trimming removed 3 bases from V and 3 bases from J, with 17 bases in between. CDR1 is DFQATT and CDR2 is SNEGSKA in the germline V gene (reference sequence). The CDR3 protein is CSARVPRRGYTEAFF. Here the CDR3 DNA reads TGCAGTGCTAGGGTCCCTCGGCGCGGGTACACTGAAGCTTTCTTT.

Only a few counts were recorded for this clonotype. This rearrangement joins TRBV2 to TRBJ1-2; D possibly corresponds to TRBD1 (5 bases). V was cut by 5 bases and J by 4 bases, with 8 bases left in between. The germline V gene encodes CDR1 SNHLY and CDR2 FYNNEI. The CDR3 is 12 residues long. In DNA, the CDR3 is TGTGCCAGCAGTCAGGGCTTCTATGGCTACACCTTC. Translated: CASSQGFYGYTF.

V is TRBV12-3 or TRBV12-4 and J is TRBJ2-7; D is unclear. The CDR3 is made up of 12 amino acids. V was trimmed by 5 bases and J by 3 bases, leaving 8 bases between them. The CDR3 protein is CASSGSFYEQYF. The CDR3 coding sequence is TGTGCCAGCAGTGGAAGTTTCTACGAGCAGTACTTC.

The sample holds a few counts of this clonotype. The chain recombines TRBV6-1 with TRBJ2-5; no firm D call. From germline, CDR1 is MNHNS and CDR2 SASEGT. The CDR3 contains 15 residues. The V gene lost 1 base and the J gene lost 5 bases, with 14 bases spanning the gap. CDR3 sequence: CASSEVLGSGETQYF. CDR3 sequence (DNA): TGTGCCAGCAGTGAAGTCTTGGGATCTGGGGAGACCCAGTACTTC.

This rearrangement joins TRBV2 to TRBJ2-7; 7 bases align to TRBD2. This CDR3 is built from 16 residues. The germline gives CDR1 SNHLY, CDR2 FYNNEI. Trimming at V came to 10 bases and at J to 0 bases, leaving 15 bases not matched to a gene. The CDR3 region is CATKPGASGSSYEQYF. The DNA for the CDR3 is TGTGCCACTAAGCCCGGGGCTAGCGGTAGCTCCTACGAGCAGTACTTC.

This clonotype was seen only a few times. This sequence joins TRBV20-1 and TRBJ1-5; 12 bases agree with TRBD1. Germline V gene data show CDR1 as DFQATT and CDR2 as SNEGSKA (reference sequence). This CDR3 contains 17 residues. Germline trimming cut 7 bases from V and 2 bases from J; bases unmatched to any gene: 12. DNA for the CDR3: TGCAGTGTTCGGCCACCGGGACAGGGGGCGGGCAATCAGCCCCAGCATTTT. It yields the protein CSVRPPGQGAGNQPQHF.

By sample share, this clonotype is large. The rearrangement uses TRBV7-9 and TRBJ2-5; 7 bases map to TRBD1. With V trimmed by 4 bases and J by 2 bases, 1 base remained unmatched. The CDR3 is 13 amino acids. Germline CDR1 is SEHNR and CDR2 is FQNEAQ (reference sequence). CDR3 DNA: TGTGCCAGCAGCTGGGGACAGCAAGAGACCCAGTACTTC. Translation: CASSWGQQETQYF.

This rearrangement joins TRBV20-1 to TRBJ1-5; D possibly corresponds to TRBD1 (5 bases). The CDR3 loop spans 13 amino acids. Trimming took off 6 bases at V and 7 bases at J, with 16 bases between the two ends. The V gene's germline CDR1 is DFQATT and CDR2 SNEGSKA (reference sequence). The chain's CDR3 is CSATRSGAQPQHF. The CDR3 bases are TGCAGTGCCACCCGATCCGGGGCCCAGCCCCAGCATTTT.

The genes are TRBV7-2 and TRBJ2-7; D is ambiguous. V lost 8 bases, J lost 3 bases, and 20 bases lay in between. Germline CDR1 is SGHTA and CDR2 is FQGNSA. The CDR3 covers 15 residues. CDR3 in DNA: TGTGCCAGCCGAAGCCCCGGAGAGGTGAGCTACGAGCAGTACTTC. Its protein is CASRSPGEVSYEQYF. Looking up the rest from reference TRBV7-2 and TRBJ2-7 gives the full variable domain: GAGVSQSPSNKVTEKGKDVELRCDPISGHTALYWYRQSLGQGLEFLIYFQGNSAPDKSGLPSDRFSAERTGGSVSTLTIQRTQQEDSAVYLCASRSPGEVSYEQYFGPGTRLTVT.

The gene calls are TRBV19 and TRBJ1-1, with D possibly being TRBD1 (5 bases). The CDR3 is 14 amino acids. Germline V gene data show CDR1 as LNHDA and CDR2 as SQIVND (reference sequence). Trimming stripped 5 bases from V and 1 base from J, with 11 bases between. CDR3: CASSEGRRNTEAFF. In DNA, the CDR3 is TGTGCCAGTAGTGAGGGACGGCGGAACACTGAAGCTTTCTTT. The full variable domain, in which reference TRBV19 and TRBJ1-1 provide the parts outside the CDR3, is DGGITQSPKYLFRKEGQNVTLSCEQNLNHDAMYWYRQDPGQGLRLIYYSQIVNDFQKGDIAEGYSVSREKKESFPLTVTSAQKNPTAFYLCASSEGRRNTEAFFGQGTRLTVV.

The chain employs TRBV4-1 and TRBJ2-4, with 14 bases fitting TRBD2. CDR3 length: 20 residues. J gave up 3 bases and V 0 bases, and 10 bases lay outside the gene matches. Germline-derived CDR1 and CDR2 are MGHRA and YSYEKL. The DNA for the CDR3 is TGCGCCAGCAGCCAAGATCAGGGACTAGCGGGGGCCGGGGTCAAAAACATTCAGTACTTC. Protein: CASSQDQGLAGAGVKNIQYF.

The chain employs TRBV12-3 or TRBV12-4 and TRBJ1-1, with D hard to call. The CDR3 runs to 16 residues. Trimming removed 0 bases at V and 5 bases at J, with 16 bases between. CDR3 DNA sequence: TGTGCCAGCAGTTTAGCGCGGGGTAAGGGCTGGACTGAAGCTTTCTTT. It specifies CASSLARGKGWTEAFF.

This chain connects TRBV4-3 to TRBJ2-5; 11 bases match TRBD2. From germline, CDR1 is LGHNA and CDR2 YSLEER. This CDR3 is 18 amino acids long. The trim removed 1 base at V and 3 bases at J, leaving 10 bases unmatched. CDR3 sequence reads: CASSQGRGASGGKETQYF. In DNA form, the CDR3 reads TGCGCCAGCAGCCAAGGACGAGGGGCTAGCGGGGGGAAAGAGACCCAGTACTTC.

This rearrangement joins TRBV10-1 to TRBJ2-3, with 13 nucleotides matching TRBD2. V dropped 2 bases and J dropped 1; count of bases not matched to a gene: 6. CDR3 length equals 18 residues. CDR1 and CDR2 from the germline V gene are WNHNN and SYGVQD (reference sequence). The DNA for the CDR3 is TGCGCCAGCAGTGAGATCCACGGACTAGCGGGGGGCACAGATACGCAGTATTTT. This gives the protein CASSEIHGLAGGTDTQYF.

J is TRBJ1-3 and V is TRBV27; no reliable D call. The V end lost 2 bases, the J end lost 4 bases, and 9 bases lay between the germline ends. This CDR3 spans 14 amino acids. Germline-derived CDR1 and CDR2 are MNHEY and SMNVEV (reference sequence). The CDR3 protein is CASSLTRFGNTIYF. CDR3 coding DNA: TGTGCCAGCAGTTTAACAAGGTTCGGAAACACCATATATTTT.

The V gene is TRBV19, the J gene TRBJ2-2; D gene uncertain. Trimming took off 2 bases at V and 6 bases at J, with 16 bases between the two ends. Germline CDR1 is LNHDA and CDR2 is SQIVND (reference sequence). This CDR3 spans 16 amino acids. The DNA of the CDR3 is TGTGCCAGTAGTATAAAGACTTCCCAAGTCGCCGGGGAGCTGTTTTTT. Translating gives CASSIKTSQVAGELFF.

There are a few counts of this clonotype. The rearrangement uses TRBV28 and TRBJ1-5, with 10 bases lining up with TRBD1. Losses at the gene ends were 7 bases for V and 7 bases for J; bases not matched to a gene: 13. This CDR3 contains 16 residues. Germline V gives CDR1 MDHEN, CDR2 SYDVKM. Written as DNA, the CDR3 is TGTGCCAGCATCATGTCAAGGGGGACAGGGGAACAGCCCCAGCATTTT. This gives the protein CASIMSRGTGEQPQHF.

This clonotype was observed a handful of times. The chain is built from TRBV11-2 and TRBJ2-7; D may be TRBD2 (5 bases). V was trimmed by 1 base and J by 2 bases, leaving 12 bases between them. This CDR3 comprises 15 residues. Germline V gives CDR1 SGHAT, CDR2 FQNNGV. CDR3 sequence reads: CASSLGVRGAYEQYF. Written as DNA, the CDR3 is TGTGCCAGCAGCTTAGGAGTACGGGGTGCCTACGAGCAGTACTTC.

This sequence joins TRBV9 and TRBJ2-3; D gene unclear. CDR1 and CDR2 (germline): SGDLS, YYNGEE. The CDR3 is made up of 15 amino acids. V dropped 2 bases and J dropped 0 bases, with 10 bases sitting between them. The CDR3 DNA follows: TGTGCCAGCAGCGTGAGTGGAACTAGCACAGATACGCAGTATTTT. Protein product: CASSVSGTSTDTQYF.

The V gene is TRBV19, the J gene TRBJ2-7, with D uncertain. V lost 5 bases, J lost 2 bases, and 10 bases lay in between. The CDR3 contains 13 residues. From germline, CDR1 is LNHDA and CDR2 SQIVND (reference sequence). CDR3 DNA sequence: TGTGCCAGTAGTCTCGACTGGGCCTACGAGCAGTACTTC. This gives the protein CASSLDWAYEQYF.

The CDR3 reads CASSPGTGVYNEQFF. The DNA for the CDR3 is TGTGCCAGCAGCCCCGGGACAGGGGTTTACAATGAGCAGTTCTTC. The chain has TRBV7-2 and TRBJ2-1; TRBD1 matches 10 bases. This CDR3 spans 15 amino acids. Trimming removed 5 bases from V and 4 bases from J; junction bases left unmatched: 5. Germline V gene sequence: CDR1 SGHTA, CDR2 FQGNSA.

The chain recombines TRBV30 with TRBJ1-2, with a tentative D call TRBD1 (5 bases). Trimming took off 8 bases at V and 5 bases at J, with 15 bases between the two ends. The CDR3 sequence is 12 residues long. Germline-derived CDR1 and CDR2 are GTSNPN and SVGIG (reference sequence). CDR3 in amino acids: CALDQGGYGYTF. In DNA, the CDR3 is TGTGCCCTAGATCAGGGCGGGTATGGCTACACCTTC.

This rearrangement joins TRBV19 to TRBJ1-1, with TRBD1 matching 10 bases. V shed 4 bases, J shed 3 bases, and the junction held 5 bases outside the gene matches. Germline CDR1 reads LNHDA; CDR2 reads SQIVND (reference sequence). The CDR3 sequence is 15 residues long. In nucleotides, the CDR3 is TGTGCCAGTAGTAGAAGGACAGGGGGGGACACTGAAGCTTTCTTT. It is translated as CASSRRTGGDTEAFF.

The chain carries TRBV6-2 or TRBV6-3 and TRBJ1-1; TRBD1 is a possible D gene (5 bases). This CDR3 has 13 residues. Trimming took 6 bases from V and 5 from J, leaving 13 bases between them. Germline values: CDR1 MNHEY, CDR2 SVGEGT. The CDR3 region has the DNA TGTGCCAGCAGGTCAGGGAGGCGGACTGAAGCTTTCTTT. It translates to CASRSGRRTEAFF.